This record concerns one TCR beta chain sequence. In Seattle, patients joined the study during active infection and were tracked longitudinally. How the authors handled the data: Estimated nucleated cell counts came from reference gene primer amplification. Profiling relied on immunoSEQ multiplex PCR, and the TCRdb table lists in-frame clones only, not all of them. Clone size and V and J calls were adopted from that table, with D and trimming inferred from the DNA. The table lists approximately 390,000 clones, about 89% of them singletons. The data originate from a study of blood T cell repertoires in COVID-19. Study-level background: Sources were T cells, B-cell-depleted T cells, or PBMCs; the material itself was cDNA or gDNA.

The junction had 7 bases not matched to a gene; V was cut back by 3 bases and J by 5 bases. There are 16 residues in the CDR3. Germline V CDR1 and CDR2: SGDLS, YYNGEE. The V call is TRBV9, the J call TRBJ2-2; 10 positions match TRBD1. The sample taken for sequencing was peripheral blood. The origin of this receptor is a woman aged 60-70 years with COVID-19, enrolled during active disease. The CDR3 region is CASSGQGAEGTGELFF. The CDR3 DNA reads TGTGCCAGCAGCGGACAGGGGGCGGAAGGAACCGGGGAGCTGTTTTTT.